Listed below are T cell receptor beta chains from one sample, sequenced in a study of CD8+ T cells in alopecia areata. Profiled with immunoSEQ multiplex PCR; TCRdb holds only in-frame clones, not every one. Among 200,000 or so clones listed, nearly 60% were seen once. Sample: CD4+ T cells sorted from blood, taken at week 24, from a patient treated with tofacitinib. These receptors were obtained from a human donor with alopecia areata. Each CDR3 is given with its conserved first and last residue. D genes are given only for firm matches. Rows may omit the clone size; those that give it use once, few, many or a size class.

>NA|TRBV30|TRBJ2-1|NA
TGTGCCTGGAGTGTACTTAGCGGCTTTTACAATGAGCAGTTCTTC
CAWSVLSGFYNEQFF
>NA|TRBV4-2|TRBJ2-7|NA
TGTGCCAGCAGCCAACCCTCGTCCGGCCGCGAGCAGTACTTC
CASSQPSSGREQYF
>NA|TRBV29-1|TRBJ1-2|NA
TGCAGCGTTGAAGAACAGGCTAACTATGGCTACACCTTC
CSVEEQANYGYTF
>NA|TRBV7-3|TRBJ1-2|NA
TGTGCCAGCAGCTTGTTCCCCGGGACTGACTATGGCTACACCTTC
CASSLFPGTDYGYTF
>NA|TRBV30|TRBJ1-1|NA
TGTGCCGGAGGACAGACGAACACTGAAGCTTTCTTT
CAGGQTNTEAFF
>NA|TRBV18|TRBJ2-2|TRBD1
TGTGCCAGCTCTTCCGGGACAGGGGGCTCCGGGGAGCTGTTTTTT
CASSSGTGGSGELFF
>NA|TRBV5-1|TRBJ1-2|NA
TGCGCCAGCAGCTTGTACGTCGGTCGGAAATCGCGGGGCTACACCTTC
CASSLYVGRKSRGYTF
>NA|TRBV7-3|TRBJ1-2|NA
TGTGCCAGCAGCCCCGCAGGATTGAACTATGGCTACACCTTC
CASSPAGLNYGYTF
>NA|TRBV23-1|TRBJ1-5|TRBD1
TGCGCCAGCAGTCAATCGGGGGAACAGGGGTCGAGCTGCAATCAGCCCCAGCATTTT
CASSQSGEQGSSCNQPQHF
>few|TRBV29-1|TRBJ2-2|NA
TGCAGCGTTGGAGCCCCCGGGGAGCTGTTTTTT
CSVGAPGELFF
>NA|TRBV5-1|TRBJ2-5|NA
TGCGCCAGCAGCTTATCCCAAGAGACCCAGTACTTC
CASSLSQETQYF
>few|TRBV20-1|TRBJ2-7|NA
TGCAGTGCTAGGGACCACTGGGAGCAGTACTTC
CSARDHWEQYF
>few|TRBV19|TRBJ2-1|TRBD2
TGTGCCAGTAACAGCGGGAGGGCCAATGAGCAGTTCTTC
CASNSGRANEQFF
>NA|TRBV5-1|TRBJ1-5|TRBD1
TGCGCCAGCAGCCCAGGGGACAGAAATCAGCCCCAGCATTTT
CASSPGDRNQPQHF
>few|TRBV9|TRBJ1-3|TRBD1
TGTGCCAGCAGCGTCCAATCTGACAGGGGTAACACCATATATTTT
CASSVQSDRGNTIYF
>NA|TRBV10-3|TRBJ2-5|NA
TGTGCCATCAGTGACGGGCAGGGTGACGGGGAGACCCAGTACTTC
CAISDGQGDGETQYF
>NA|TRBV5-6|TRBJ2-7|TRBD1
TGTGCCAGCAGGAGACAGGGGGCCTCCTACGAGCAGTACTTC
CASRRQGASYEQYF
>NA|TRBV7-2|TRBJ1-6|NA
TGTGCCAGCAGCTTAGAGGGTGTAAGGAATTCACCCCTCCACTTT
CASSLEGVRNSPLHF
>few|TRBV5-1|TRBJ2-7|NA
TGCGCCAGCAGCTTGGTAGGAGGGGGCGGATACGAGCAGTACTTC
CASSLVGGGGYEQYF
>NA|TRBV2|TRBJ2-7|NA
TGTGCCTCCCGACCCGTTGCAGACTACGAGCAGTACTTC
CASRPVADYEQYF
>NA|TRBV10-3|TRBJ2-7|TRBD2
TGTGCCATCAGTGATACAGGGAAGACTAGCGCTTCTTACGAGCAGTACTTC
CAISDTGKTSASYEQYF